This T cell receptor (beta chain) was recovered during a study of T cell clonotyping in hematopoietic cell transplantation. Study conclusions and caveats: At the given depth, recipient repertoires were over 95% de novo clonotypes.

A note on this clone: Its antigen is undetermined.

Some clones are missing from TCRdb's copy, which holds only in-frame ones; the method was immunoSEQ multiplex PCR. The table has more than 9,500 clones, 70% to 80% seen once; the top ten hold under 15%. This sample comprised peripheral blood mononuclear cells, obtained 180 days after allogeneic stem cell transplant. This receptor was identified in a male patient aged 55 to 69 who had an allogeneic stem cell transplant from an unrelated donor, so the T cells may come from the graft donor. Some clones in this sample may be carry-over from other donors' samples.

CDR3 nucleotides: TGTGCCAGCAGCCAATTCGGCGGCGGCGAGCAGTACTTC. Its translation: CASSQFGGGEQYF. The V and J genes are TRBV14 and TRBJ2-7; D remains unclear. V lost 2 bases and J lost 6, with 11 bases in between. Germline V gives CDR1 SGHDN, CDR2 FVKESK. The CDR3 sequence is 13 residues long.